This T cell receptor beta chain was profiled in a study of molecular identifiers for immune sequencing clone quantification. TCR libraries were built in bulk with a published protocol and specific TCR primers. TCRdb redid the calling of the PCR reads with MiXCR, one entry per CDR3 protein. The data contain nearly 650,000 distinct CDR3 sequences, approximately 24% of them singletons. Researchers sorted naive CD8 T cells as cells that were CD8+CD4-CCR7+CD45RA+. This clonotype came up many times. Its target is unknown. The length of the CDR3 is 12 residues. The germline V gene has CDR1 SGHVS and CDR2 FQNEAQ. Trimming took off 1 base at V and 10 bases at J, with 8 bases between the two ends. General study points: In CMV-specific effectors, clones above 20 copies held over 98% of molecules; naive, under 1%. Roughly 1 million naive cells reportedly did not prevent detection of spiked Jurkat TCR RNA from one cell.

The chain carries TRBV7-8 and TRBJ2-1; unclear D gene. The sequence came from a human donor in good health. Some libraries in this study had Jurkat cell RNA spiked in. Sequencing used naive CD8+ T cells from blood, with Jurkat cell RNA spiked in. Subset here: FACS-sorted CD8+CD4-CCR7+CD45RA+ naive T cells. The DNA for the CDR3 is TGTGCCAGCAGCTTAGTTCACCTAGAGCAGTTCTTC. It translates to CASSLVHLEQFF.